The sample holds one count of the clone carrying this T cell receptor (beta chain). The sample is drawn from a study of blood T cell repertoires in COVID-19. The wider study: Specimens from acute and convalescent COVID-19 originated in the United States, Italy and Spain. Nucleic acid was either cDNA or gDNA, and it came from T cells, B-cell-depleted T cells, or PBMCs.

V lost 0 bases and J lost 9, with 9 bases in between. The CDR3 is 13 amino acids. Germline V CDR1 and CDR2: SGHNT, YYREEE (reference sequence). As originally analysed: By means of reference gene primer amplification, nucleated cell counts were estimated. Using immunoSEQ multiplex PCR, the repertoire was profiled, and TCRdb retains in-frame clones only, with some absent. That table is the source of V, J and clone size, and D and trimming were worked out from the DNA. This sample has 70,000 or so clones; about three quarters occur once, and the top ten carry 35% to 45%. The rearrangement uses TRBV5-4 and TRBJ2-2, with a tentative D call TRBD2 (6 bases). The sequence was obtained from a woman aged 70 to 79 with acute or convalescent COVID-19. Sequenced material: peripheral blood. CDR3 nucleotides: TGTGCCAGCAGCTTGGACCGGGACTGGGAGCTGTTTTTT. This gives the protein CASSLDRDWELFF.